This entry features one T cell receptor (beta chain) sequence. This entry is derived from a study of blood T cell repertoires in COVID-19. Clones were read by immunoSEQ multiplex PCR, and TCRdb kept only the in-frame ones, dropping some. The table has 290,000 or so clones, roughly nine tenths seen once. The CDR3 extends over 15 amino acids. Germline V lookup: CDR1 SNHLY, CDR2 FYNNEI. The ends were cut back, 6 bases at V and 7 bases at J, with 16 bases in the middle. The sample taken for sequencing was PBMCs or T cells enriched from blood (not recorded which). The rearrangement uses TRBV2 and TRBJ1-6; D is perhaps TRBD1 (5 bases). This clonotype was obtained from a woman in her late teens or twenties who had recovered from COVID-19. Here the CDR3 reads CASRGLKGKNSPLHF. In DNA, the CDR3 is TGTGCCAGCAGGGGACTCAAGGGGAAAAATTCACCCCTCCACTTT.